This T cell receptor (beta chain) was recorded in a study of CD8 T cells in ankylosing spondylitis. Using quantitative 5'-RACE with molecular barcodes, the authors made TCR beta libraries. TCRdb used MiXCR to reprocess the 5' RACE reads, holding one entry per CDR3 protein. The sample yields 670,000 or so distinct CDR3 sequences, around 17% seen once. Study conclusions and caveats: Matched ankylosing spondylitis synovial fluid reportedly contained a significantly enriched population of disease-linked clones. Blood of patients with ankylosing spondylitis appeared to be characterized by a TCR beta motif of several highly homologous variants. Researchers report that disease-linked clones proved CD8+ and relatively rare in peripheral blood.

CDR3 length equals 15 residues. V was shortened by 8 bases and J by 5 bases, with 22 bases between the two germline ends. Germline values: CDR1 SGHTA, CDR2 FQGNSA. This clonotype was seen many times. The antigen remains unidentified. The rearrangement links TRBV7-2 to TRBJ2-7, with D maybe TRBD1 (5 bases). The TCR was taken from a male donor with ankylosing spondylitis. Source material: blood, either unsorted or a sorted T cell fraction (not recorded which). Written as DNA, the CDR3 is TGTGCCAGCTCTCACTATCAGGGAAAAAAGGACGAGCAGTACTTC. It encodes CASSHYQGKKDEQYF.